The 26 T cell receptor beta chains presented below share a single source sample, sequenced in a study of cytomegalovirus exposure and HLA in healthy donors. PCR involved 60 Vbeta and 13 Jbeta primers. Repertoires were generated with immunoSEQ multiplex PCR, while TCRdb's copy carries only in-frame clones and drops some. The sample yields more than 95,000 clones, roughly 80% seen once. Sequences were obtained from PBMCs. The receptors originated from a woman aged 40-49 years in good health and CMV-seronegative.

This chain joins TRBV18 and TRBJ1-2, with D maybe TRBD1 (6 bases). Germline V lookup: CDR1 KGHSH, CDR2 LQKENI. V was cut by 7 bases and J by 8 bases, with 17 bases left in between. The CDR3 extends over 13 amino acids. Here the CDR3 DNA reads TGTGCCAGCTTCGAACAACAGGGATCAGGCTACACCTTC. Its protein product is CASFEQQGSGYTF. The entire variable domain, with the rest obtained from reference TRBV18 and TRBJ1-2, is as follows: NAGVMQNPRHLVRRRGQEARLRCSPMKGHSHVYWYRQLPEEGLKFMVYLQKENIIDESGMPKERFSAEFPKEGPSILRIQQVVRGDSAAYFCASFEQQGSGYTFGSGTRLTVV.

The chain has TRBV5-1 and TRBJ1-2; weak D call: TRBD1 (5 bases). The germline CDR1 and CDR2 sequences are SGHRS and YFSETQ. V was trimmed by 0 bases and J by 4 bases, leaving 10 bases between them. The CDR3 contains 14 residues. In DNA form, the CDR3 reads TGCGCCAGCAGCTTGGCAAACAGGCTCTATGGCTACACCTTC. It translates to CASSLANRLYGYTF.

The genes are TRBV2 and TRBJ1-1, with D possibly being TRBD1 (6 bases). The CDR3 runs 13 residues. CDR1 is SNHLY, CDR2 FYNNEI, per germline. Trimming left V 5 bases short and J 1 base short, with 8 bases between. CDR3 in amino acids: CASSNRENTEAFF. CDR3 nucleotides: TGTGCCAGCAGTAACAGGGAGAACACTGAAGCTTTCTTT.

The chain carries TRBV7-8 and TRBJ2-5, with TRBD2 matching over 10 bases. Unmatched junction bases numbered 5, after V lost 8 bases and J lost 5 bases. Germline V gene data show CDR1 as SGHVS and CDR2 as FQNEAQ. The CDR3 is made up of 13 amino acids. CDR3 region: CASQAGGKETQYF. For the CDR3, the DNA is TGTGCCAGCCAAGCGGGAGGGAAGGAGACCCAGTACTTC.

This rearrangement joins TRBV28 to TRBJ1-1; D gene ambiguous. The CDR3 has 13 amino acids. The V and J ends lost 3 bases and 0 bases respectively, with 5 bases between them. The germline V gene has CDR1 MDHEN and CDR2 SYDVKM. CDR3 coding DNA: TGTGCCAGCAGTTTCAACATGAACACTGAAGCTTTCTTT. Translated: CASSFNMNTEAFF.

The chain employs TRBV7-2 and TRBJ2-5; D possibly corresponds to TRBD1 (6 bases). The J call may be faulty, since TRBJ2-7 better matches the DNA end. This CDR3 has 15 residues. The germline CDR1 and CDR2 sequences are SGHTA and FQGNSA. The CDR3 region is CASSLEGGFLYEQYF. CDR3 sequence (DNA): TGTGCCAGCAGCCTAGAAGGGGGATTCCTATACGAGCAGTACTTC.

V usage is TRBV28 and J usage is TRBJ2-1; 8 positions match TRBD2. Germline CDR1 MDHEN, CDR2 SYDVKM. Trimming removed 5 bases from V and 1 base from J; junction bases left unmatched: 13. The CDR3 is made up of 18 amino acids. The CDR3 spells CASSPLPGLAYSYNEQFF. The CDR3 nucleotides read TGTGCCAGCAGTCCTCTCCCCGGACTAGCCTATTCCTACAATGAGCAGTTCTTC.

This chain joins TRBV5-6 and TRBJ2-2; 7 positions agree with TRBD1. With 3 bases clipped from V and 4 bases from J, the junction kept 9 bases outside the gene matches. The CDR3 runs 16 residues. The V gene's germline CDR1 is SGHDT and CDR2 YYEEEE. CDR3 residues: CASSWGRTGVTGELFF. Written as DNA, the CDR3 is TGTGCCAGCAGCTGGGGGCGGACAGGCGTCACCGGGGAGCTGTTTTTT.

The chain links TRBV6-5 to TRBJ2-7; TRBD1 agrees at 11 bases. With 6 bases clipped from V and 4 bases from J, the junction kept 5 bases outside the gene matches. Germline lookup yields CDR1 MNHEY and CDR2 SVGAGI. This CDR3 has 14 amino acids. The CDR3 DNA reads as TGTGCCAGCAGGTTGGACAGGGGGCCTTACGAGCAGTACTTC. This encodes CASRLDRGPYEQYF.

The rearrangement uses TRBV25-1 and TRBJ2-7; tentative D call: TRBD2 (5 bases). Looked up from germline, CDR1 is MGHDK and CDR2 is SYGVNS. V gave up 1 base and J gave up 3 bases, with 16 bases separating them. The length of the CDR3 is 16 residues. The CDR3: CASSESGSREYYEQYF. The CDR3 coding sequence is TGTGCCAGCAGTGAATCGGGATCACGGGAATACTACGAGCAGTACTTC.

This chain joins TRBV9 and TRBJ2-7; 7 nucleotides match TRBD1. The CDR3 is 15 amino acids. Germline V gene lookup returns CDR1 SGDLS and CDR2 YYNGEE. The V gene end was trimmed by 0 bases and the J gene end by 3 bases; junction bases not matched to a gene: 6. CDR3 bases: TGTGCCAGCAGCGTAGCTACAGGGGCCTTCTACGAGCAGTACTTC. It yields the protein CASSVATGAFYEQYF.

This clone was observed a few times. The chain links TRBV7-3 to TRBJ2-1; perhaps TRBD2 as D (7 bases). In germline, CDR1 is SGHTA, CDR2 FQGTGA. This CDR3 has 15 amino acids. The V and J ends lost 6 bases and 2 bases respectively, with 14 bases between them. CDR3 sequence: CASRKGEGPYNEQFF. In nucleotides, the CDR3 is TGTGCCAGCAGAAAGGGGGAGGGTCCCTACAATGAGCAGTTCTTC. Based on the CDR3 plus reference TRBV7-3 and TRBJ2-1, the full variable domain is GAGVSQTPSNKVTEKGKYVELRCDPISGHTALYWYRQSLGQGPEFLIYFQGTGAADDSGLPNDRFFAVRPEGSVSTLKIQRTERGDSAVYLCASRKGEGPYNEQFFGPGTRLTVL.

In its sample, this clone was seen a few times. The chain has TRBV7-3 and TRBJ2-1; 10 nucleotides match TRBD2. Looked up from germline, CDR1 is SGHTA and CDR2 is FQGTGA. The CDR3 sequence is 15 residues long. V was clipped by 6 bases and J by 8 bases; unmatched bases: 10. CDR3 bases: TGTGCCAGCAGGGGAGAAGCGGGAGGGCCCGATGAGCAGTTCTTC. Protein: CASRGEAGGPDEQFF.

The chain combines TRBV18 with TRBJ1-1, with 10 nucleotides matching TRBD1. Germline V lookup: CDR1 KGHSH, CDR2 LQKENI. This CDR3 is 20 amino acids long. J lost 6 bases, V lost 3 bases, and 22 bases had no gene match. The CDR3 DNA is TGTGCCAGCTCACCCTTGGGGACAGGGGTGAGGTCCCCCCCTGGGCCTGAAGCTTTCTTT. Its protein is CASSPLGTGVRSPPGPEAFF.

A few counts support this clone. The chain recombines TRBV4-3 with TRBJ2-2; TRBD1 is a possible D gene (5 bases). The CDR3 extends over 16 amino acids. Looked up from germline, CDR1 is LGHNA and CDR2 is YSLEER. Trimming shortened V by 5 bases and J by 2 bases, and 15 bases separated the two germline ends. The CDR3 DNA is TGCGCCAGCAGCTTTACCATGACAGTAAACACCGGGGAGCTGTTTTTT. Its protein product is CASSFTMTVNTGELFF.

This clone was found once. The gene calls are TRBV15 and TRBJ2-3, with D perhaps matching TRBD1 (7 bases). Germline V lookup: CDR1 LNHNV, CDR2 YYDKDF (reference sequence). V was shortened by 0 bases and J by 1 base, with 8 bases between the two germline ends. The CDR3 runs to 15 residues. CDR3 in amino acids: CATSRDRGGTDTQYF. CDR3 coding DNA: TGTGCCACCAGCAGAGACAGGGGGGGCACAGATACGCAGTATTTT.

The CDR3 protein is CASSPRGNYGYTF. CDR3 sequence (DNA): TGTGCCAGCAGTCCGCGGGGGAACTATGGCTACACCTTC. The chain has TRBV27 and TRBJ1-2; TRBD1 might be the D (5 bases). Trimming removed 5 bases at V and 2 bases at J, with 9 bases between. Germline CDR1 MNHEY, CDR2 SMNVEV (reference sequence). CDR3 length: 13 residues.

The genes are TRBV13 and TRBJ2-5, with 10 bases matching TRBD2. TRBJ2-7 explains the end of the DNA better; the J call may be wrong. The germline V gene has CDR1 PRHDT and CDR2 FYEKMQ (reference sequence). The CDR3 sequence is 15 residues long. The DNA of the CDR3 is TGTGCCAGCAGCTTAGGGCTAGCGGGAGACTACGAGCAGTACTTC. This encodes CASSLGLAGDYEQYF.

The genes are TRBV11-2 and TRBJ2-5; 10 nucleotides match TRBD2. CDR3 length: 13 residues. V lost 0 bases and J lost 13; bases outside the gene matches: 5. Germline assignment: CDR1 SGHAT and CDR2 FQNNGV. The DNA of the CDR3 is TGTGCCAGCAGCTTAGATCCTAGCGGGAGCAGGTACTTC. The encoded protein is CASSLDPSGSRYF.

CDR3 region: CASSPGGYTEAFF. CDR3 nucleotides: TGTGCCAGCAGCCCGGGTGGGTACACTGAAGCTTTCTTT. V is TRBV5-5 and J is TRBJ1-1; D is undetermined. V lost 4 bases and J lost 3, with 10 bases in between. The germline gives CDR1 SGHKS, CDR2 YYEKEE (reference sequence). The CDR3 sequence is 13 residues long.

V gene TRBV11-2 combines with J gene TRBJ1-5; tentative D call: TRBD1 (6 bases). CDR1 and CDR2 from the germline V gene are SGHAT and FQNNGV. The CDR3 sequence is 15 residues long. V lost 5 bases to trimming and J lost 1 base, with 12 bases between them. The CDR3 bases are TGTGCCAGCAGCCCTGACAGGCTCAGCAATCAGCCCCAGCATTTT. Translating gives CASSPDRLSNQPQHF.

V and J are TRBV18 and TRBJ1-2; 7 nucleotides match TRBD1. V dropped 3 bases and J dropped 7; count of bases not matched to a gene: 8. Looked up from germline, CDR1 is KGHSH and CDR2 is LQKENI. This CDR3 is 14 amino acids long. The CDR3 sequence: CASSPNDRVGGYTF. The DNA for the CDR3 is TGTGCCAGCTCACCGAACGACAGGGTGGGTGGCTACACCTTC.

CDR3 in amino acids: CAISESNPQGTKGFYEQYF. CDR3 nucleotide sequence: TGTGCCATCAGTGAGTCGAACCCACAGGGGACCAAAGGATTCTACGAGCAGTACTTC. The V call is TRBV10-3, the J call TRBJ2-7, with 7 nucleotides matching TRBD1. CDR1 is ENHRY and CDR2 is SYGVKD in the germline V gene. Trimming at V came to 0 bases and at J to 3 bases, leaving 17 bases not matched to a gene. This CDR3 comprises 19 residues.

The V and J genes are TRBV5-4 and TRBJ1-1, with D maybe TRBD1 (5 bases). The CDR3 is made up of 17 amino acids. In germline, CDR1 is SGHNT, CDR2 YYREEE (reference sequence). V gave up 0 bases and J gave up 1 base, with 16 bases separating them. The CDR3 nucleotides read TGTGCCAGCAGCTTGGATCGAGGGAGGGGCGCGAACACTGAAGCTTTCTTT. This encodes CASSLDRGRGANTEAFF. The full variable domain, rest sourced from reference TRBV5-4 and TRBJ1-1, is ETGVTQSPTHLIKTRGQQVTLRCSSQSGHNTVSWYQQALGQGPQFIFQYYREEENGRGNFPPRFSGLQFPNYSSELNVNALELDDSALYLCASSLDRGRGANTEAFFGQGTRLTVV.

This clone came up a few times. V usage is TRBV6-1 and J usage is TRBJ2-3; TRBD1 might be the D (7 bases). Germline loops: CDR1 MNHNS, CDR2 SASEGT. V lost 0 bases and J 1 base, leaving 11 bases between the germline ends. The CDR3 has 16 amino acids. The CDR3 DNA is TGTGCCAGCAGTGAAGCGGAGGGGGCTGGCACAGATACGCAGTATTTT. It is translated as CASSEAEGAGTDTQYF.

The chain has TRBV28 and TRBJ1-6, with TRBD1 identical over 11 bases. The V gene's germline CDR1 is MDHEN and CDR2 SYDVKM. The trim removed 4 bases at V and 10 bases at J, leaving 9 bases unmatched. The CDR3 loop spans 16 amino acids. CDR3 amino acids: CASSYGQGARKSPLHF. Written as DNA, the CDR3 is TGTGCCAGCAGTTACGGACAGGGGGCGCGTAAGTCACCCCTCCACTTT.